The next 17 T cell receptor beta chains were all read from a single sample in a study of shared T cell receptors in the human thymus. Produced via immunoSEQ multiplex PCR; TCRdb's table is partial and in-frame only. The repertoire holds some 720,000 clones, with roughly 90% as singletons. These sequences were also reported in another study, on human thymus T cells.

The sample taken for sequencing was thymocytes. The receptors shown here come from a boy younger than two with a congenital heart defect.

The rearrangement links TRBV29-1 to TRBJ1-1; D unclear. The CDR3 totals 15 residues. The V gene's germline CDR1 is SQVTM and CDR2 ANQGSEA. V lost 2 bases to trimming and J lost 7 bases, with 20 bases between them. CDR3: CSVEYRGPSSSEAFF. For the CDR3, the DNA is TGCAGCGTTGAATACAGAGGGCCGAGTAGTAGTGAAGCTTTCTTT.

V is TRBV7-6 and J is TRBJ2-1; D possibly corresponds to TRBD2 (6 bases). Germline V gene data show CDR1 as SGHVS and CDR2 as FNYEAQ. This CDR3 spans 13 amino acids. Trimming removed 5 bases from V and 8 bases from J, with 13 bases in between. The CDR3 spells CASSQLSGDEQFF. Written as DNA, the CDR3 is TGTGCCAGCAGCCAATTATCGGGGGATGAGCAGTTCTTC.

The V call is TRBV2, the J call TRBJ2-7; perhaps TRBD2 as D (7 bases). Germline CDR1 is SNHLY and CDR2 is FYNNEI. V dropped 0 bases and J dropped 2 bases, with 14 bases sitting between them. The CDR3 contains 16 residues. The CDR3 sequence is CASSEAPLGGAYEQYF. CDR3 DNA sequence: TGTGCCAGCAGTGAAGCGCCACTAGGGGGGGCCTACGAGCAGTACTTC.

This clone was observed a few times. V usage is TRBV18 and J usage is TRBJ1-3, with a tentative D call TRBD1 (6 bases). V lost 6 bases and J lost 5, with 17 bases in between. This CDR3 comprises 15 residues. Looked up from germline, CDR1 is KGHSH and CDR2 is LQKENI. The CDR3: CASSLTGPGRNTIYF. Written as DNA, the CDR3 is TGTGCCAGCTCTCTGACAGGTCCCGGGCGAAACACCATATATTTT. The full variable domain, in which reference TRBV18 and TRBJ1-3 provide the parts outside the CDR3, is NAGVMQNPRHLVRRRGQEARLRCSPMKGHSHVYWYRQLPEEGLKFMVYLQKENIIDESGMPKERFSAEFPKEGPSILRIQQVVRGDSAAYFCASSLTGPGRNTIYFGEGSWLTVV.

The chain is built from TRBV9 and TRBJ1-1; 10 nucleotides match TRBD1. From germline, CDR1 is SGDLS and CDR2 YYNGEE. The CDR3 extends over 17 amino acids. J was trimmed by 1 base and V by 0 bases; bases with no gene match: 6. The CDR3 bases are TGTGCCAGCAGCGTAGACCCCTGGGACAGGGGGAACACTGAAGCTTTCTTT. Encoded protein: CASSVDPWDRGNTEAFF. Looking up the rest from reference TRBV9 and TRBJ1-1 gives the full variable domain: DSGVTQTPKHLITATGQRVTLRCSPRSGDLSVYWYQQSLDQGLQFLIQYYNGEERAKGNILERFSAQQFPDLHSELNLSSLELGDSALYFCASSVDPWDRGNTEAFFGQGTRLTVV.

For the CDR3, the DNA is TGTGCCAGCAGCGCCAGTGGGCAGGTCTACGAGCAGTACTTC. Amino acid sequence: CASSASGQVYEQYF. This sequence joins TRBV7-9 and TRBJ2-7; D gene uncertain. The CDR3 length is 14 residues. Germline CDR1 reads SEHNR; CDR2 reads FQNEAQ (reference sequence). Trimming shortened V by 5 bases and J by 3 bases, and 14 bases separated the two germline ends.

The chain has TRBV15 and TRBJ1-2, with D unresolved. The V gene's germline CDR1 is LNHNV and CDR2 YYDKDF (reference sequence). There are 15 residues in the CDR3. The V gene lost 0 bases and the J gene lost 4 bases, with 12 bases spanning the gap. CDR3 protein: CATSRESRARYGYTF. CDR3 coding DNA: TGTGCCACCAGCAGAGAAAGTCGCGCCCGCTATGGCTACACCTTC.

This clone was found a few times. The chain employs TRBV5-1 and TRBJ2-5, with D unclear. V gave up 0 bases and J gave up 3 bases, with 15 bases separating them. Germline CDR1 is SGHRS and CDR2 is YFSETQ. The CDR3 runs to 16 residues. The CDR3 coding sequence is TGCGCCAGCAGCTTGGGGTCGAGCTCCACCGAAGAGACCCAGTACTTC. It is translated as CASSLGSSSTEETQYF.

This clone was detected once. The chain links TRBV28 to TRBJ1-5; no clear D gene. V lost 5 bases, J lost 0 bases, and 14 bases lay in between. Germline loops: CDR1 MDHEN, CDR2 SYDVKM. The CDR3 is 16 residues long. The CDR3 region has the DNA TGTGCCAGCAGTGGGCCGACGGGAGCTAGCAATCAGCCCCAGCATTTT. Amino acid sequence: CASSGPTGASNQPQHF.

The genes are TRBV4-3 and TRBJ2-7; the match to TRBD2 covers 7 bases. CDR1 and CDR2 from the germline V gene are LGHNA and YSLEER. The CDR3 spans 17 residues. The V and J ends lost 0 bases and 0 bases, in that order; junction bases with no gene match: 8. Here the CDR3 reads CASSQETAGHSSYEQYF. CDR3 DNA: TGCGCCAGCAGCCAAGAAACAGCGGGGCATAGCTCCTACGAGCAGTACTTC.

The V gene is TRBV25-1, the J gene TRBJ2-7, with TRBD1 matching over 9 bases. This CDR3 is 14 amino acids long. The germline CDR1 and CDR2 sequences are MGHDK and SYGVNS. The junction had 4 bases not matched to a gene; V was cut back by 6 bases and J by 1 base. CDR3 nucleotide sequence: TGTGCCAGCAGACAGGGGGCTGGATCCTACGAGCAGTACTTC. Amino acid sequence: CASRQGAGSYEQYF.

J is TRBJ1-5 and V is TRBV4-3; 7 bases are a match to TRBD1. Looked up from germline, CDR1 is LGHNA and CDR2 is YSLEER. With V trimmed by 3 bases and J by 3 bases, 5 bases remained unmatched. There are 15 residues in the CDR3. The CDR3 here is CASSQRTGVNQPQHF. CDR3 DNA: TGCGCCAGCAGCCAGAGGACAGGAGTCAATCAGCCCCAGCATTTT.

Turning to this clone: Other DNA sequences from this sample encode an identical CDR3 as well. V gene TRBV27 combines with J gene TRBJ2-7; 10 nucleotides line up with TRBD2. V was pared by 6 bases and J by 7 bases, with 12 bases of the junction left unmatched. Germline V gene sequence: CDR1 MNHEY, CDR2 SMNVEV (reference sequence). This CDR3 contains 15 residues. DNA for the CDR3: TGTGCCAGCAGGGCCCGGCTAGCGGGAGTTCGTGAGCAGTACTTC. This encodes CASRARLAGVREQYF.

This chain connects TRBV5-1 to TRBJ2-7; TRBD1 agrees at 8 bases. In germline, CDR1 is SGHRS, CDR2 YFSETQ. The CDR3 is made up of 16 amino acids. J lost 0 bases, V lost 4 bases, and 9 bases had no gene match. CDR3 region: CASSTTGGPPSYEQYF. The CDR3 bases are TGCGCCAGCAGCACCACAGGGGGTCCCCCCTCCTACGAGCAGTACTTC. Complete variable domain (other parts from reference TRBV5-1 and TRBJ2-7): KAGVTQTPRYLIKTRGQQVTLSCSPISGHRSVSWYQQTPGQGLQFLFEYFSETQRNKGNFPGRFSGRQFSNSRSEMNVSTLELGDSALYLCASSTTGGPPSYEQYFGPGTRLTVT.

The rearrangement links TRBV6-1 to TRBJ1-1; tentatively, D is TRBD1 (5 bases). The V end was cut by 7 bases, the J end by 4 bases, with 10 bases between. The CDR3 runs 12 residues. Germline V lookup: CDR1 MNHNS, CDR2 SASEGT. DNA of the CDR3: TGTGCCAGCATGGGGGGATGCACTGAAGCTTTCTTT. It specifies CASMGGCTEAFF.

The chain has TRBV19 and TRBJ2-7; D perhaps matches TRBD2 (6 bases). Germline CDR1 and CDR2: LNHDA and SQIVND (reference sequence). Trimming cost V 5 bases and J 4 bases, with 21 bases left between them. CDR3 size: 16 residues. The CDR3 DNA follows: TGTGCCAGTAGTGTTACAGGACTAAGTGAGACATACGAGCAGTACTTC. This codes for CASSVTGLSETYEQYF.

The rearrangement joins TRBV7-9 to TRBJ2-6; TRBD1 agrees at 11 bases. This CDR3 comprises 18 residues. The V gene's germline CDR1 is SEHNR and CDR2 FQNEAQ (reference sequence). Losses at the gene ends were 5 bases for V and 2 bases for J; bases not matched to a gene: 8. The CDR3 DNA follows: TGTGCCAGCAGCCTGGACAGGGGGCAGTTAGCTGGGGCCAACGTCCTGACTTTC. It is translated as CASSLDRGQLAGANVLTF.